This TCR beta chain was obtained from a study of OX40 agonist ivuxolimab in advanced cancers. Study-level background: While on treatment, patients had intravenous ivuxolimab at 0.01 to 10 mg/kg every 2 weeks. Enrolled patients in dose escalation had cancers that were hepatocellular carcinoma, melanoma, renal cell or head and neck cancer. Averaging 60 years in age, with a range of roughly 20 to 80, the cohort was about 85% male. Whole-study results and caveats: More expanded clones were seen, on average, in CD8+ T cells than in CD4+.

This clone was picked up one time. Its matching antigen is unknown. Assay: immunoSEQ multiplex PCR; the TCRdb copy retains only in-frame clones and omits some. This sample carries 60,000 to 75,000 clones, around 87% of them seen once, and the ten largest clones take roughly 5%. Trimming removed 0 bases at V and 0 bases at J, with 10 bases between. CDR1 SGHKS and CDR2 YYEKEE come from the germline V gene (reference sequence). The CDR3 has 16 amino acids. The chain links TRBV5-5 to TRBJ1-3; no firm D call. The source is an adult with an advanced solid tumor such as melanoma, head and neck, liver or kidney cancer. The material sequenced was CD4+ or CD8+ T cells sorted from blood, taken in a trial of the OX40 agonist ivuxolimab. The DNA of the CDR3 is TGTGCCAGCAGCTTGGAAGGCACCCTCTCTGGAAACACCATATATTTT. As protein: CASSLEGTLSGNTIYF.